The sequence of this T cell receptor beta chain was determined in a study of blood T cell repertoires in COVID-19 (dated by TCRdb to the early 2020s). Broadly, across the study: Samples from collaborators originated in the United States, Italy and Spain and spanned both the acute and convalescent phases of COVID-19. The prospective study material was composed of cDNA or gDNA derived from T cells, B-cell-depleted T cells, or PBMCs. Subjects who had been exposed to COVID-19, were actively infected with it, or had recovered from it provided the deeply sampled blood TCRbeta repertoires that made up the dataset. The repertoires were released in a freely available public database meant as a resource for research on the immune response to SARS-CoV-2. Samples were obtained from the ongoing ImmuneRACE study (first 160 participants) and from some 1,300 subjects provided by 6 global collaborators. Sample metadata almost always included a de-identified subject ID, COVID-19 status, age in years and sex. Where available, HLA class I and class II types were taken from metadata supplied by the sample provider and were not determined by assay-based typing. The paper's findings and limits, for the study overall: How much clinical and demographic metadata was included differed by source and by participant, and the metadata was provided uncurated.

Notes on this clone: No antigen is known for it. No much larger clonotype is one base removed from it; base qualities were not supplied.

At one collaborating source in Seattle, patients were enrolled during active infection and were followed longitudinally through the course of disease. Whole blood was collected in K2EDTA tubes by collaborating institutions according to the institutions' own protocols. For TCRbeta analysis, collaborators shipped samples in one of three forms: frozen whole blood, isolated PBMCs, or DNA extracted from either of those sample types. V has 7 bases trimmed and J has 4 bases trimmed; junction bases matching no gene number 11. CDR1 and CDR2, looked up from the germline V gene, are SGHTA and FQGNSA. Including cysteine and phenylalanine, the CDR3 has 15 amino acids. CDR3 DNA only is kept here, 45 bases in frame from base 1. TCRbeta CDR3 regions were amplified from genomic DNA using the immunoSEQ Assay, a bias-controlled multiplex PCR. The paper's data handling went like this. The number of nucleated cells in each sample was estimated by amplification of reference gene primers within the assay. To quantify the absolute abundance of each unique TCRbeta CDR3 rearrangement, sequence reads were collapsed and filtered. For each sample, productive Simpson clonality was calculated as the square root of Simpson's diversity index across productive rearrangements. This immuneACCESS table, as held by TCRdb, lists in-frame sequences with V and J called but not all clones. Of the missing ones, under half trace to an unresolved V gene in checked studies; the others have no known cause. V, J and clone size derive from that table, while D and trimming were established from the DNA sequence. The sample yields under 450,000 clones; approximately 91% were counted once. The ten top clones hold 1.5% to 1.8% of the sample.

The rearrangement joined TRBV7-2 to TRBJ2-7; TRBD2 agrees with 9 junctional bases. The clonotype originates from a woman in her thirties or forties with COVID-19, enrolled during active disease. The sequenced sample consisted of peripheral blood. The DNA reads as follows: TGTGCCAGCACCCAACCTAGCGGGGCTCTGTACGAGCAGTACTTC. This yields the protein CASTQPSGALYEQYF. Reference TRBV7-2 and TRBJ2-7 proteins supply the regions before and after the CDR3; the full variable domain is: GAGVSQSPSNKVTEKGKDVELRCDPISGHTALYWYRQSLGQGLEFLIYFQGNSAPDKSGLPSDRFSAERTGGSVSTLTIQRTQQEDSAVYLCASTQPSGALYEQYFGPGTRLTVT.